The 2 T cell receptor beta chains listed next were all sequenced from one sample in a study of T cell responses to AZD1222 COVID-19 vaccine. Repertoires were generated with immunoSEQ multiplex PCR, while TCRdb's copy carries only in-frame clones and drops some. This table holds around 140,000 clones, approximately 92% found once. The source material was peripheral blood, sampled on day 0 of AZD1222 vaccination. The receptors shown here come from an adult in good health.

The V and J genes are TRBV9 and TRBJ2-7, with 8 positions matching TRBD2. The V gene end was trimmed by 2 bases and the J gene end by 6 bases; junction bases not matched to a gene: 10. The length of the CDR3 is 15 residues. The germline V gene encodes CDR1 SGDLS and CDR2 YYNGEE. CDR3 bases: TGTGCCAGCAGCGTGAGGGGGACTAGTCCAAGCGAGCAGTACTTC. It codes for CASSVRGTSPSEQYF.

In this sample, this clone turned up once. Here the CDR3 reads CASSELWGGGYSDEKLFF. Written as DNA, the CDR3 is TGTGCCAGCAGTGAATTATGGGGGGGCGGGTACAGTGATGAAAAACTGTTTTTT. The chain employs TRBV25-1 and TRBJ1-4; the D gene is possibly TRBD1 (6 bases). Per the germline V gene, CDR1 is MGHDK and CDR2 is SYGVNS. Trimming took off 1 base at V and 6 bases at J, with 21 bases between the two ends. The length of the CDR3 is 18 residues.